The clone carrying this T cell receptor beta chain occurred a few times. Its target is not known. For TCR, cDNA came from 5'RACE template switching, which added a universal primer site and UMIs. TCRdb reprocessed the 5' RACE reads with MiXCR, giving one entry per CDR3 protein. Among about 500,000 distinct CDR3 sequences listed, around a sixth were seen once. This specimen comes from a study of T cells after yellow fever vaccination. Overall study context: Fractions of limited cellularity were prepared by means of SMART-Seq v4 Ultra Low Input. Study-wide points: Post-booster repertoires again held most primary-vaccination clones (roughly 95% CD4, around 90% CD8).

This TCR was recovered from a man aged 18-30 years who received the YFV17D yellow fever vaccine. The sequencing used PBMCs, collected less than 6 days after the first yellow fever vaccination.

CDR3: CASSPSRLGETQYF. CDR3 nucleotide sequence: TGCGCCAGCAGTCCGTCGAGGCTGGGGGAGACCCAGTACTTC. The rearrangement links TRBV10-2 to TRBJ2-5; unclear D gene. CDR3 size: 14 residues. The germline V gene has CDR1 WSHSY and CDR2 SAAADI. V lost 5 bases and J 5 bases, leaving 15 bases between the germline ends.